Below, one TCR beta chain is given with its context. These data originate in a study of blood T cell repertoires in COVID-19. The wider study: Samples of COVID-19 (acute and convalescent) were obtained from the United States, Italy and Spain.

In germline, CDR1 is SGDLS, CDR2 YYNGEE. The CDR3 spans 16 residues. Trimming cost V 0 bases and J 5 bases; bases outside gene matches: 5. Per the authors' pipeline: Reference gene primer amplification gave nucleated cell count estimates. Sequencing was performed with immunoSEQ multiplex PCR; in TCRdb, only in-frame clones are kept and a portion is missing. Clonal size and the V and J genes are those of that table, whereas D and trimming came from the DNA. Of about 90,000 clones detected, 75% to 85% appear once; the ten largest clones hold 10% to 13%. The chain has TRBV9 and TRBJ2-3, with 11 bases identical to TRBD1. This TCR came from a woman in her sixties or seventies with acute or convalescent COVID-19. The sequenced sample consisted of peripheral blood. In DNA form, the CDR3 reads TGTGCCAGCAGCGTAGTCGGACAGGGGGCGTTAGATACGCAGTATTTT. This encodes CASSVVGQGALDTQYF.